The 3 T cell receptor beta chains reported below all come from one sample, sequenced in a study of sequential checkpoint blockade in melanoma. The data were produced by immunoSEQ multiplex PCR, yet TCRdb's version contains in-frame clones alone and is incomplete. The sample shows approximately 6,900 clones, more than 20% of them seen only once. The treatment was: randomized to nivolumab then ipilimumab (arm A) or the reverse (arm B). Material: tumor tissue (inferred from file names), obtained from a patient given nivolumab and ipilimumab in sequence. These receptor sequences come from a human donor with melanoma.

This clone is medium-sized by share. The rearrangement uses TRBV6-8 and TRBJ2-7, with 9 bases matching TRBD2. Trimming removed 6 bases from V and 4 bases from J; junction bases left unmatched: 4. Germline V gene lookup returns CDR1 MNHGY and CDR2 SAAAGT. The CDR3 consists of 13 residues. The CDR3 sequence: CASSTTSGYEQYF. The CDR3 DNA reads as TGTGCCAGCAGCACAACTAGCGGGTACGAGCAGTACTTC.

This chain uses TRBV30 with TRBJ2-7; D perhaps matches TRBD1 (5 bases). The germline V gene has CDR1 GTSNPN and CDR2 SVGIG (reference sequence). This CDR3 is 12 amino acids long. The V gene lost 0 bases and the J gene lost 4 bases, with 7 bases spanning the gap. The CDR3 sequence is CAWSVTAYEQYF. The CDR3 DNA reads TGTGCCTGGAGTGTGACAGCTTACGAGCAGTACTTC.

This sequence joins TRBV18 and TRBJ2-5; no definite D call. Germline V gene lookup returns CDR1 KGHSH and CDR2 LQKENI. V was cut by 1 base and J by 1 base, with 7 bases left in between. The CDR3 spans 14 residues. DNA for the CDR3: TGTGCCAGCTCACCACTGCTGGTCCAAGAGACCCAGTACTTC. It yields the protein CASSPLLVQETQYF.